This TCR beta chain was found in a study of blood T cell repertoires in COVID-19 (dated by TCRdb to the early 2020s). Study-level background: Samples from collaborators originated in the United States, Italy and Spain and spanned both the acute and convalescent phases of COVID-19. Nearly every sample came with metadata listing a de-identified subject ID, COVID-19 status, age in years and sex. A freely available public database, intended as a resource for researchers studying the immune response to SARS-CoV-2, is where the repertoires were released. Where available, HLA class I and class II types were taken from metadata supplied by the sample provider and were not determined by assay-based typing. Samples were obtained from the ongoing ImmuneRACE study (first 160 participants) and from 1,254 subjects provided by 6 global collaborators. Deeply sampled blood TCRbeta repertoires from subjects exposed to, actively infected with, or recovered from COVID-19 were included in the dataset. The material from the prospective study consisted of cDNA or gDNA derived from T cells, B-cell-depleted T cells, or PBMCs.

With respect to this clone: No cognate antigen has been identified for it. The record has no base qualities; no much larger clone is one base away.

The collaborating institutions used their own protocols to collect whole blood in K2EDTA tubes. For TCRbeta analysis, collaborators shipped samples as frozen whole blood, isolated PBMCs, or DNA extracted from either of those sample types. TCRbeta CDR3 regions were amplified from genomic DNA by means of the immunoSEQ Assay, a bias-controlled multiplex PCR. In the original analysis: Within the assay, amplification of reference gene primers was used to estimate how many nucleated cells each sample contained. To quantify the absolute abundance of each unique TCRbeta CDR3 rearrangement, sequence reads were collapsed and filtered. Productive Simpson clonality was computed per sample as the square root of Simpson's diversity index over productive rearrangements. Entries here come from immuneACCESS through TCRdb and include only in-frame sequences with V and J called. Some clones fail to appear in such tables; in the studies checked, an unresolved V gene covers under half of the shortfall, and the cause of the remainder is unknown. V and J calls plus clone size are reproduced from that table; the DNA served to infer D and trimming. Counted in this sample were approximately 200,000 clones; approximately 86% of them appeared once. Around 1.5% of the sample is in the top ten clones.

Reading from cysteine to phenylalanine, the CDR3 counts 15 amino acids. The entry retains the CDR3 DNA only, 45 bases that are in frame from base 1. At the junction V is shortened by 1 base and J by 7 bases, with 15 bases in between. CDR1 and CDR2 are drawn from the germline V gene: SGHDT, YYEEEE. General study outcomes and caveats: How much clinical and demographic metadata was included differed by source and by participant, and the metadata was provided uncurated.

The sequence joins TRBV5-6 to TRBJ2-1; 5 matching bases give a weak D call of TRBD1. This receptor was obtained from a man between 18 and 29 years old with active or convalescent COVID-19. The sequenced material came from peripheral blood. The CDR3 has the sequence CASSLMQGPPNEQFF. The sequenced DNA: TGTGCCAGCAGCTTGATGCAGGGTCCCCCAAATGAGCAGTTCTTC. With the portions outside the CDR3 filled from the reference TRBV5-6 and TRBJ2-1 genes, the complete variable region becomes DAGVTQSPTHLIKTRGQQVTLRCSPKSGHDTVSWYQQALGQGPQFIFQYYEEEERQRGNFPDRFSGHQFPNYSSELNVNALLLGDSALYLCASSLMQGPPNEQFFGPGTRLTVL.